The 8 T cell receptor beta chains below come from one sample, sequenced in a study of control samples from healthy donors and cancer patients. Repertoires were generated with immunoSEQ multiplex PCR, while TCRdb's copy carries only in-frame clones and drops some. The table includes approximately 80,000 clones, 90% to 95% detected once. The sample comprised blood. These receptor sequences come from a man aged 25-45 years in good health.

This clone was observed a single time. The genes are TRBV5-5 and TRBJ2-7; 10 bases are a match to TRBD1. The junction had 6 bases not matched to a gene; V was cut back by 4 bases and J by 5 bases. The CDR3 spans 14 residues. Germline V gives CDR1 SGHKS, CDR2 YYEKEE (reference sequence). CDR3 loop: CASSRTGTGDEQYF. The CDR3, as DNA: TGTGCCAGCAGCCGAACCGGGACAGGGGACGAGCAGTACTTC.

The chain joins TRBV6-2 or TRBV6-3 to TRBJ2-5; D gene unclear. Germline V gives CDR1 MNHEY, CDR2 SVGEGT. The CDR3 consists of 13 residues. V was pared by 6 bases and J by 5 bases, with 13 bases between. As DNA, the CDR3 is TGTGCCAGCAGCCCCCTGCTTCTTGAGACCCAGTACTTC. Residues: CASSPLLLETQYF.

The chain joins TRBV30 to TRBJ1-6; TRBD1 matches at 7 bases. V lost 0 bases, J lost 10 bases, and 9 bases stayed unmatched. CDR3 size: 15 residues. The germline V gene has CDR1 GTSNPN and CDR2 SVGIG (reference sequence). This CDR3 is CAWSVTGRGRSPLHF. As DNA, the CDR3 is TGTGCCTGGAGTGTAACCGGTAGGGGGCGATCACCCCTCCACTTT.

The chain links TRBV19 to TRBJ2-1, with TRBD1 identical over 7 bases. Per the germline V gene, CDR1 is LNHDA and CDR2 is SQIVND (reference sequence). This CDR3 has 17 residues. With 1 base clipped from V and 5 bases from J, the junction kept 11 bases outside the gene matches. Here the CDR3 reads CASSIGLRDRVNNEQFF. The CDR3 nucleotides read TGTGCCAGTAGTATAGGGCTCCGGGACAGAGTAAACAATGAGCAGTTCTTC.

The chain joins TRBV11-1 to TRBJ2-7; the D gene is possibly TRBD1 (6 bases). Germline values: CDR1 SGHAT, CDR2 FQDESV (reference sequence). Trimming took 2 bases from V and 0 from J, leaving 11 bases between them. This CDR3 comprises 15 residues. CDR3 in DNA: TGTGCCAGCAGCTTATCGGACAGCACCTCCTACGAGCAGTACTTC. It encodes CASSLSDSTSYEQYF.

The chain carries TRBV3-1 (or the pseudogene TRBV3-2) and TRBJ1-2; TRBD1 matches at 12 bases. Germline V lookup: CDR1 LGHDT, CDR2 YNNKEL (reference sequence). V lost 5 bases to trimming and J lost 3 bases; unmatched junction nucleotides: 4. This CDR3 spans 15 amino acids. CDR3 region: CASSGGTGGDYGYTF. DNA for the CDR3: TGTGCCAGCAGCGGGGGGACAGGGGGCGACTATGGCTACACCTTC.

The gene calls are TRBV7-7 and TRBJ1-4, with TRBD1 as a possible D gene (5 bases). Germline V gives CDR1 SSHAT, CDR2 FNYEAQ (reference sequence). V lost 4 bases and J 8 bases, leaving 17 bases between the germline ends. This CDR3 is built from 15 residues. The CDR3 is CASSSGDPGHEKLFF. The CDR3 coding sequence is TGTGCCAGCAGCTCCGGTGACCCAGGGCACGAAAAACTGTTTTTT.

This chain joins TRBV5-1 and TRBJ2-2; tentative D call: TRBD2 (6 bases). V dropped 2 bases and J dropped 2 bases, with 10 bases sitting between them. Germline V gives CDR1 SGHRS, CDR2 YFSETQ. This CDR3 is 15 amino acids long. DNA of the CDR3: TGCGCCAGCAGCTTAGGAGGGTCCAACACCGGGGAGCTGTTTTTT. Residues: CASSLGGSNTGELFF. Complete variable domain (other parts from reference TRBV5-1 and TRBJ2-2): KAGVTQTPRYLIKTRGQQVTLSCSPISGHRSVSWYQQTPGQGLQFLFEYFSETQRNKGNFPGRFSGRQFSNSRSEMNVSTLELGDSALYLCASSLGGSNTGELFFGEGSRLTVL.